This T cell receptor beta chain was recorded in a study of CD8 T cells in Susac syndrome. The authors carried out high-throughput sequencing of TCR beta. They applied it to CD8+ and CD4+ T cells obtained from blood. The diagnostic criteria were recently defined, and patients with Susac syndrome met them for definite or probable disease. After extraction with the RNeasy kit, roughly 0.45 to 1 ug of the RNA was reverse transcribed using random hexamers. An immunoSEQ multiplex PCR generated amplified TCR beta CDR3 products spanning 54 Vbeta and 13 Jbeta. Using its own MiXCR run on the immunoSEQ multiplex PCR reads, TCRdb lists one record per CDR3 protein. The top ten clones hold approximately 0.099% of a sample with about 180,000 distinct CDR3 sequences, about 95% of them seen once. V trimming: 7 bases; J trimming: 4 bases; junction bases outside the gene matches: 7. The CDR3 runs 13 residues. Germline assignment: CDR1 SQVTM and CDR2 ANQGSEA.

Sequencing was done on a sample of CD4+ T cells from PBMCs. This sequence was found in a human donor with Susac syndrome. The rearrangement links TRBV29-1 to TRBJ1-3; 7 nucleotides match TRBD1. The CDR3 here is CSAIDRAGNTIYF. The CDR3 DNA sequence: TGCAGCGCAATTGACAGGGCCGGAAACACCATATATTTT. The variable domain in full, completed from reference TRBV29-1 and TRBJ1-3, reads SAVISQKPSRDICQRGTSLTIQCQVDSQVTMMFWYRQQPGQSLTLIATANQGSEATYESGFVIDKFPISRPNLTFSTLTVSNMSPEDSSIYLCSAIDRAGNTIYFGEGSWLTVV.